This is a list of T cell receptor beta chains from one sample in a study of blood T cell repertoires in COVID-19. The method was immunoSEQ multiplex PCR; TCRdb's version includes in-frame clones alone and lacks a portion of them. The repertoire holds about 110,000 clones, with around 84% as singletons. Source material: peripheral blood. The receptors were gathered from a human donor in a cohort sampled during active COVID-19. Both conserved end residues are part of each CDR3. The D gene is left open where the match is weak. Clone size is shown for a subset of rows, as once, few, many or a class of expanded clone.

-,TRBV21-1,-,TRBJ1-1,TGTGCCAGCAGCAAAGGAGGAGGTATGAACACTGAAGCTTTCTTT,CASSKGGGMNTEAFF
-,TRBV27,-,TRBJ2-5,TGTGCCAGCAGTTCCCAGGGTATTTCGGAGACCCAGTACTTC,CASSSQGISETQYF
-,TRBV5-6,-,TRBJ2-5,TGTGCCAGCAGCGCCCTCTATGGGACATTACAAGAGACCCAGTACTTC,CASSALYGTLQETQYF
TRBD1,TRBV30,-,TRBJ1-3,TGTGCCTGGAGTGAAACAGGGGCAAACACCATATATTTT,CAWSETGANTIYF
TRBD1,TRBV24-1,-,TRBJ2-7,TGTGCCACCAGTGATGAGGGGGCCCGGGAGCAGTACTTC,CATSDEGAREQYF
TRBD2,TRBV19,-,TRBJ2-5,TGTGCCAGTAACCCCCAGCGGGGGGCTCGGACCCAGTACTTC,CASNPQRGARTQYF
-,TRBV9,-,TRBJ1-5,TGTGCCAGCAGCTCACAGGGCGGGAGTCAGCCCCAGCATTTT,CASSSQGGSQPQHF
TRBD1,TRBV5-1,-,TRBJ1-4,TGCGCCAGCAGCTTGCAGGGGGCAGAAGTTGAAAAACTGTTTTTT,CASSLQGAEVEKLFF
TRBD2,TRBV6-6,-,TRBJ2-2,TGTGCCAGCCAGACTAGCGGGACATTTGGGGAGCTGTTTTTT,CASQTSGTFGELFF
TRBD2,TRBV7-2,-,TRBJ2-2,TGTGCCAGCAGTTCTGGACTAGCGGGGGGGTACACCGGGGAGCTGTTTTTT,CASSSGLAGGYTGELFF
-,TRBV2,-,TRBJ2-7,TGTGCCAGCGAAGACAACTACGAGCAGTACTTC,CASEDNYEQYF
TRBD2,TRBV4-3,-,TRBJ2-2,TGCGCCAGCAGCCAGGAAGGGAGGGGAACCGGGGAGCTGTTTTTT,CASSQEGRGTGELFF
-,TRBV5-1,-,TRBJ2-3,TGCGCCAGCGCCCCCTCCGGGGGGCCCAGCACAGATACGCAGTATTTT,CASAPSGGPSTDTQYF
-,TRBV28,-,TRBJ1-5,TGTGCCAGCAGTTTATTAGGGGGAGACGCTGGACAGCCCCAGCATTTT,CASSLLGGDAGQPQHF
-,TRBV4-2,-,TRBJ2-1,TGTGCCAGCAGCCAAGATCTTCGGGGTTCCTACAATGAGCAGTTCTTC,CASSQDLRGSYNEQFF
TRBD1,TRBV19,few,TRBJ1-5,TGTGCCAGTGGAGGGACAGCAGGGGTTAGCAATCAGCCCCAGCATTTT,CASGGTAGVSNQPQHF
-,TRBV7-8,-,TRBJ2-3,TGTGCCAGCAGCCCTGATCCCGCTACCCAAGATACGCAGTATTTT,CASSPDPATQDTQYF
-,TRBV25-1,-,TRBJ1-5,TGTGCCAGCAGTGAGACGGAGAGTAGTCAGCCCCAGCATTTT,CASSETESSQPQHF
TRBD1,TRBV10-3,-,TRBJ1-5,TGTGCCATCTCCTCAGGGACAGCGAATCAGCCCCAGCATTTT,CAISSGTANQPQHF
-,TRBV3-1/TRBV3-2,-,TRBJ1-6,TGTGCCAGCAGCCTCACCAGGGGCCCCCACCACTTT,CASSLTRGPHHF
TRBD2,TRBV20-1,-,TRBJ2-7,TGCAGTGCTAGTCTAAGGGATCTAGCGGGGTCCTACGAGCAGTACTTC,CSASLRDLAGSYEQYF
-,TRBV7-2,-,TRBJ2-3,TGTGCCAGCAGCTCTCTCCGACTCACAGATACGCAGTATTTT,CASSSLRLTDTQYF
TRBD2,TRBV6-2/TRBV6-3,once,TRBJ2-1,TGTGCCAGCAGTCCCGGACTAGCGGGGGGCGATGAGCAGTTCTTC,CASSPGLAGGDEQFF
-,TRBV15,-,TRBJ1-1,TGTGCCACCAGCATGGGGGCAACCGGCACTGAAGCTTTCTTT,CATSMGATGTEAFF
-,TRBV5-4,-,TRBJ1-4,TGTGCCAGCAGCTTGGCTGGGAGAACTAATGAAAAACTGTTTTTT,CASSLAGRTNEKLFF
TRBD2,TRBV12-3/TRBV12-4,-,TRBJ2-1,TGTGCCAGCAGTTCCGGGACTAGGAAGTTCTTC,CASSSGTRKFF
TRBD2,TRBV5-1,-,TRBJ2-7,TGCGCCAGCAGCGTGACTAGCGGGAGCTACGAGCAGTACTTC,CASSVTSGSYEQYF
-,TRBV28,-,TRBJ1-2,TGTGCCAGCAGTCCCGGAGGGTTAAGTGACTATGGCTACACCTTC,CASSPGGLSDYGYTF
-,TRBV7-7,-,TRBJ2-2,TGTGCTAGCAGCCAGGACAGCGGGGAGCTGTTTTTT,CASSQDSGELFF
-,TRBV6-2/TRBV6-3,-,TRBJ2-5,TGTGCCAGCAGCGCCGGTAAAGAGACCCAGTACTTC,CASSAGKETQYF